The 20 T cell receptor beta chains below all came from one sample that was sequenced in a study of radiotherapy plus CTLA-4 blockade in lung cancer. This table comes from immunoSEQ multiplex PCR, and its TCRdb copy is limited to in-frame clones, with some not included. The sample holds nearly 95,000 clones; roughly 80% are singletons and the top ten take roughly a quarter. Material: peripheral blood, obtained from a patient treated with radiotherapy plus ipilimumab. The receptors were gathered from a human donor with non-small cell lung cancer that progressed on radiotherapy plus ipilimumab.

The chain has TRBV11-3 and TRBJ2-2, with D possibly matching TRBD1 (6 bases). This CDR3 is built from 15 residues. Trimming left V 6 bases short and J 5 bases short, with 16 bases between. CDR1 is SGHNT and CDR2 is YENEEA in the germline V gene. In nucleotides, the CDR3 is TGTGCCAGCAGTTCACAGGGACGTAGGACCGGGGAGCTGTTTTTT. This sequence encodes CASSSQGRRTGELFF.

The rearrangement uses TRBV5-8 and TRBJ1-2, with 7 bases identical to TRBD1. This CDR3 spans 13 amino acids. V trimming: 4 bases; J trimming: 4 bases; junction bases outside the gene matches: 4. Germline V gene lookup returns CDR1 SGHTS and CDR2 YDEGEE. The CDR3 bases are TGTGCCAGCAGCAACTCAGGGGGCTATGGCTACACCTTC. Residues: CASSNSGGYGYTF. Full variable domain (missing parts from reference TRBV5-8 and TRBJ1-2): EAGVTQSPTHLIKTRGQQATLRCSPISGHTSVYWYQQALGLGLQFLLWYDEGEERNRGNFPPRFSGRQFPNYSSELNVNALELEDSALYLCASSNSGGYGYTFGSGTRLTVV.

The J gene is TRBJ2-7, the V gene TRBV6-5, with 8 bases lining up with TRBD2. The germline V gene has CDR1 MNHEY and CDR2 SVGAGI. J gave up 0 bases and V 4 bases, and 8 bases lay outside the gene matches. This CDR3 has 16 residues. The CDR3, as DNA: TGTGCCAGCAGTTCCTTTATAGCGGGAACCTCCTACGAGCAGTACTTC. Translated, it gives CASSSFIAGTSYEQYF.

This clone was detected a few times. The chain recombines TRBV28 with TRBJ2-1, with 8 bases fitting TRBD2. CDR3 length: 13 amino acids. Germline CDR1 MDHEN, CDR2 SYDVKM. V shed 7 bases, J shed 8 bases, and the junction held 7 bases outside the gene matches. The CDR3 bases are TGTGCCAGCACTGGAAGCGGGAGTTATGAGCAGTTCTTC. Its protein is CASTGSGSYEQFF.

This chain uses TRBV7-9 with TRBJ1-5; 7 bases are shared with TRBD1. The CDR3 is 14 amino acids. CDR1 SEHNR and CDR2 FQNEAQ come from the germline V gene (reference sequence). Losses at the gene ends were 2 bases for V and 7 bases for J; bases not matched to a gene: 5. CDR3 DNA sequence: TGTGCCAGCAGCTTAAACCAGGGGGGGCAGCCCCAGCATTTT. This codes for CASSLNQGGQPQHF.

This clone was recorded only once. CDR3 DNA: TGTGCCAGCAGCTCTAGCGGGCAGGGAAAAAACATTCAGTACTTC. Translating it yields CASSSSGQGKNIQYF. The gene calls are TRBV13 and TRBJ2-4, with 8 bases matching TRBD2. With 4 bases clipped from V and 4 bases from J, the junction kept 6 bases outside the gene matches. The CDR3 length is 15 residues. Germline values: CDR1 PRHDT, CDR2 FYEKMQ (reference sequence).

The chain couples TRBV28 to TRBJ1-2; 11 nucleotides agree with TRBD1. The CDR3 length is 15 residues. CDR1 MDHEN and CDR2 SYDVKM come from the germline V gene. The J segment lost 8 bases and the V segment lost 6 bases, leaving 11 bases of the junction unmatched. CDR3 loop: CASREQGQGAGGYTF. In nucleotides, the CDR3 is TGTGCCAGCAGAGAACAAGGACAGGGGGCGGGAGGCTACACCTTC.

The chain employs TRBV19 and TRBJ2-3; D tentatively fits TRBD1 or TRBD2 (5 bases each). Germline loops: CDR1 LNHDA, CDR2 SQIVND (reference sequence). Trimming removed 3 bases at V and 3 bases at J, with 22 bases between. There are 18 residues in the CDR3. The CDR3 is CASSIGTGRYEGTDTQYF. The CDR3 region has the DNA TGTGCCAGTAGTATCGGAACGGGGCGATACGAGGGGACAGATACGCAGTATTTT.

The genes are TRBV4-2 and TRBJ2-5; TRBD1 matches at 10 bases. This CDR3 contains 17 residues. CDR1 and CDR2 (germline): LGHNA, YNFKEQ. V was clipped by 2 bases and J by 5 bases; unmatched bases: 11. The CDR3 region is CASSQTLRTGGFETQYF. The CDR3 coding sequence is TGTGCCAGCAGCCAAACCCTGCGGACAGGGGGTTTCGAGACCCAGTACTTC.

The chain has TRBV9 and TRBJ2-2, with D possibly being TRBD1 (6 bases). Trimming took 0 bases from V and 4 from J, leaving 13 bases between them. The V gene's germline CDR1 is SGDLS and CDR2 YYNGEE. The CDR3 consists of 16 residues. The CDR3 spells CASSVEGQGGTGELFF. The CDR3 DNA sequence: TGTGCCAGCAGCGTAGAGGGTCAAGGGGGCACCGGGGAGCTGTTTTTT.

The V and J genes are TRBV7-2 and TRBJ1-2; D gene unclear. This CDR3 contains 13 residues. Germline-derived CDR1 and CDR2 are SGHTA and FQGNSA. Trimming cost V 5 bases and J 5 bases, with 12 bases left between them. In nucleotides, the CDR3 is TGTGCCAGCAGCCCTAAGGGCGGGTATGGCTACACCTTC. Its translation is CASSPKGGYGYTF.

The chain joins TRBV29-1 to TRBJ2-5; possibly TRBD2 for D (5 bases). The J call may be incorrect, as the DNA end agrees better with TRBJ2-7. Germline CDR1 reads SQVTM; CDR2 reads ANQGSEA. The CDR3 covers 13 residues. In nucleotides, the CDR3 is TGCAGCGTTGCGATACGGGGCTCCTACGAGCAGTACTTC. This encodes CSVAIRGSYEQYF.

This clone came up once. The chain links TRBV6-1 to TRBJ2-1; 11 bases fit TRBD1. The CDR3 length is 18 residues. The germline V gene has CDR1 MNHNS and CDR2 SASEGT. V lost 2 bases and J lost 9; bases outside the gene matches: 15. The CDR3 sequence: CASSESVGDRGSIREQFF. For the CDR3, the DNA is TGTGCCAGCAGTGAATCAGTTGGGGACAGGGGGTCGATACGTGAGCAGTTCTTC.

This clone has only one observation. The rearrangement joins TRBV5-1 to TRBJ2-2, with 9 bases matching TRBD2. Germline V gives CDR1 SGHRS, CDR2 YFSETQ. The V segment lost 3 bases and the J segment 4 bases; nucleotides outside the gene matches: 13. The CDR3 runs 18 residues. DNA of the CDR3: TGCGCCAGCAGCTCGATGCCTAGCGGGATAAAGAGCACCGGGGAGCTGTTTTTT. Protein: CASSSMPSGIKSTGELFF.

The chain combines TRBV7-8 with TRBJ1-4; D is unclear. CDR1 and CDR2 from the germline V gene are SGHVS and FQNEAQ. The CDR3 has 15 amino acids. V dropped 3 bases and J dropped 7 bases, with 15 bases sitting between them. CDR3: CASSLMARGSEKLFF. DNA for the CDR3: TGTGCCAGCAGCTTGATGGCCAGAGGGAGTGAAAAACTGTTTTTT. The entire variable domain, with the rest obtained from reference TRBV7-8 and TRBJ1-4, is as follows: GAGVSQSPRYKVAKRGQDVALRCDPISGHVSLFWYQQALGQGPEFLTYFQNEAQLDKSGLPSDRFFAERPEGSVSTLKIQRTQQEDSAVYLCASSLMARGSEKLFFGSGTQLSVL.

This rearrangement joins TRBV11-2 to TRBJ1-1; perhaps TRBD1 as D (6 bases). Germline CDR1 is SGHAT and CDR2 is FQNNGV. V shed 0 bases and J shed 5 bases, with 10 bases lying between them. CDR3 length: 14 residues. The CDR3 region has the DNA TGTGCCAGCAGCTTAGACAGGGGTCAGACTGAAGCTTTCTTT. Its protein is CASSLDRGQTEAFF.

The chain links TRBV5-1 to TRBJ2-1, with D maybe TRBD1 (5 bases). The germline CDR1 and CDR2 sequences are SGHRS and YFSETQ. The CDR3 sequence is 19 residues long. V lost 4 bases and J 0 bases, leaving 23 bases between the germline ends. Here the CDR3 reads CASSPGLRWGSSSYNEQFF. Here the CDR3 DNA reads TGCGCCAGCAGCCCGGGCCTCCGCTGGGGCAGTAGCTCCTACAATGAGCAGTTCTTC.

This chain connects TRBV10-2 to TRBJ2-5; D gene ambiguous. Trimming removed 4 bases from V and 1 base from J, with 7 bases in between. The CDR3 totals 13 residues. Germline V gene lookup returns CDR1 WSHSY and CDR2 SAAADI. The CDR3 nucleotides read TGCGCCAGCAGTGTAGATTCCCAAGAGACCCAGTACTTC. Amino acid sequence: CASSVDSQETQYF.

In its sample, this clone was seen once. The chain links TRBV28 to TRBJ2-5, with 11 bases that match TRBD2. The V gene end was trimmed by 7 bases and the J gene end by 6 bases; junction bases not matched to a gene: 7. There are 14 residues in the CDR3. Germline V gives CDR1 MDHEN, CDR2 SYDVKM. This CDR3 reads CASITSGSGKTQYF. The CDR3 DNA follows: TGTGCCAGCATTACTAGCGGGAGTGGGAAGACCCAGTACTTC.

The chain combines TRBV28 with TRBJ2-5, with a possible D match to TRBD1 (6 bases). The germline V gene encodes CDR1 MDHEN and CDR2 SYDVKM. Trimming removed 4 bases from V and 5 bases from J, with 14 bases in between. The CDR3 has 14 amino acids. The CDR3 sequence: CASSSQGKSETQYF. CDR3 bases: TGTGCCAGCAGTTCACAGGGTAAATCGGAGACCCAGTACTTC. The complete variable domain, with remaining parts taken from reference TRBV28 and TRBJ2-5, reads DVKVTQSSRYLVKRTGEKVFLECVQDMDHENMFWYRQDPGLGLRLIYFSYDVKMKEKGDIPEGYSVSREKKERFSLILESASTNQTSMYLCASSSQGKSETQYFGPGTRLLVL.